This TCR beta chain was recovered during a study of PD-1 blockade in classical Hodgkin lymphoma. This table comes from immunoSEQ multiplex PCR, and its TCRdb copy is limited to in-frame clones, with some not included. This sample has about 21,000 clones; 60% to 80% occur once, and the top ten carry 6.5% to 7.5%. Time point of the sample: cycle 4 day 1 (C4D1), after less than 7 weeks of nivolumab. Every patient was affected by relapse after autologous stem cell transplantation, while exposure to brentuximab vedotin was not uniform. The receptor comes from a human donor with classical Hodgkin lymphoma. The input for sequencing was peripheral blood mononuclear cells (PBMCs), taken before the fourth cycle of nivolumab.

In DNA, the CDR3 is TGTGCCACCCACGGACAAATTAGCAATCAGCCCCAGCATTTT. Translated, it gives CATHGQISNQPQHF. The chain carries TRBV28 and TRBJ1-5; a weak D match, TRBD1 (5 bases). With 10 bases removed from V and 0 bases from J, the gap between germline ends came to 13 bases. The CDR3 length is 14 residues. Germline V gene data show CDR1 as MDHEN and CDR2 as SYDVKM.